One sample yielded the 25 T cell receptor beta chains listed below, sequenced in a study of cytomegalovirus exposure and HLA in healthy donors. A multiplex PCR was run with 60 Vbeta primers and 13 Jbeta primers. Sequenced by immunoSEQ multiplex PCR; TCRdb stores in-frame clones only, minus some. The sample consists of 110,000 or so clones, 70% to 85% of them appearing once. Specimen: PBMCs. Source of these receptors: a woman under 30 in good health and CMV-seronegative.

This chain joins TRBV6-5 and TRBJ2-1, with a possible D match to TRBD2 (5 bases). From germline, CDR1 is MNHEY and CDR2 SVGAGI. The ends were cut back, 2 bases at V and 9 bases at J, with 8 bases in the middle. This CDR3 has 12 residues. Here the CDR3 reads CASSYEGVEQFF. In nucleotides, the CDR3 is TGTGCCAGCAGTTACGAGGGCGTTGAGCAGTTCTTC.

The chain joins TRBV7-2 to TRBJ2-2, with 7 bases identical to TRBD1. This CDR3 has 15 residues. Per the germline V gene, CDR1 is SGHTA and CDR2 is FQGNSA. V shed 5 bases, J shed 2 bases, and the junction held 5 bases outside the gene matches. CDR3 nucleotide sequence: TGTGCCAGCAGCCCAGGGACAGTAAACACCGGGGAGCTGTTTTTT. As protein: CASSPGTVNTGELFF.

This clone turned up a few times. V usage is TRBV27 and J usage is TRBJ1-1, with TRBD1 matching over 7 bases. Germline V lookup: CDR1 MNHEY, CDR2 SMNVEV (reference sequence). Trimming at V came to 10 bases and at J to 1 base, leaving 12 bases not matched to a gene. CDR3 size: 15 residues. CDR3 amino acids: CATNTVQGPNTEAFF. The CDR3 DNA follows: TGTGCCACTAACACCGTACAGGGGCCGAACACTGAAGCTTTCTTT.

This sequence joins TRBV5-8 and TRBJ1-5, with a possible D match to TRBD1 (6 bases). This CDR3 has 16 amino acids. The germline V and J ends were trimmed by 4 bases and 4 bases, with 18 bases remaining between them. CDR1 is SGHTS, CDR2 YDEGEE, per germline. The CDR3 DNA is TGTGCCAGCAGCGCAGGGTTCGGCAGGGGTAATCAGCCCCAGCATTTT. It is translated as CASSAGFGRGNQPQHF.

This sequence joins TRBV7-9 and TRBJ2-1, with 8 bases fitting TRBD2. The CDR3 has 15 amino acids. The trim removed 5 bases at V and 0 bases at J, leaving 3 bases unmatched. Germline lookup yields CDR1 SEHNR and CDR2 FQNEAQ (reference sequence). The CDR3 reads CASSHTSGSYNEQFF. CDR3 coding DNA: TGTGCCAGCAGCCATACTAGCGGCTCCTACAATGAGCAGTTCTTC.

V usage is TRBV28 and J usage is TRBJ2-1; a possible D gene is TRBD2 (5 bases). The CDR3 spans 16 residues. The V end lost 5 bases, the J end lost 6 bases, and 20 bases lay between the germline ends. Germline V gives CDR1 MDHEN, CDR2 SYDVKM. CDR3 nucleotides: TGTGCCAGCAGTCCCTCCGGGGTAGGTCGCTCCAATGAGCAGTTCTTC. Protein sequence: CASSPSGVGRSNEQFF.

This clone was seen more than once but under ten times. V is TRBV5-1 and J is TRBJ1-5; 8 bases are a match to TRBD1. This CDR3 spans 15 amino acids. Germline V gene data show CDR1 as SGHRS and CDR2 as YFSETQ. V lost 0 bases and J lost 3; bases outside the gene matches: 2. The DNA of the CDR3 is TGCGCCAGCAGCTTGGGGACAGGGTACAATCAGCCCCAGCATTTT. Its translation: CASSLGTGYNQPQHF.

There are a few counts of this clone. This sequence joins TRBV6-5 and TRBJ1-5; the D gene is possibly TRBD1 (6 bases). The germline V and J ends were trimmed by 2 bases and 5 bases, with 10 bases remaining between them. CDR3 size: 14 residues. Looked up from germline, CDR1 is MNHEY and CDR2 is SVGAGI. The CDR3 is CASSYVPGDQPQHF. DNA of the CDR3: TGTGCCAGCAGTTACGTGCCAGGGGATCAGCCCCAGCATTTT.

The J gene is TRBJ1-2, the V gene TRBV6-5; possibly TRBD1 for D (6 bases). Trimming pared 5 bases from V and 0 bases from J, leaving 13 bases between. CDR1 and CDR2 (germline): MNHEY, SVGAGI. This CDR3 contains 15 residues. The CDR3 protein is CASSAYREPNYGYTF. CDR3 DNA sequence: TGTGCCAGCAGTGCGTACAGGGAACCTAACTATGGCTACACCTTC.

The rearrangement links TRBV19 to TRBJ2-2, with TRBD2 matching over 8 bases. The CDR3 is 15 residues long. With V trimmed by 1 base and J by 7 bases, 5 bases remained unmatched. The germline V gene encodes CDR1 LNHDA and CDR2 SQIVND (reference sequence). CDR3 sequence (DNA): TGTGCCAGTAGTATAGGTAGCGGGGTCGGCGGGGAGCTGTTTTTT. Its protein product is CASSIGSGVGGELFF.

The CDR3 coding sequence is TGTGCCAGCAGCCCGGGGGTCGCGAACACCGGGGAGCTGTTTTTT. Its translation: CASSPGVANTGELFF. This chain links TRBV7-9 with TRBJ2-2, with a possible D match to TRBD2 (6 bases). Germline assignment: CDR1 SEHNR and CDR2 FQNEAQ (reference sequence). This CDR3 comprises 15 residues. With 5 bases removed from V and 0 bases from J, the gap between germline ends came to 10 bases.

The V and J genes are TRBV5-1 and TRBJ2-3; D is uncertain. The CDR3 covers 14 residues. Trimming took off 2 bases at V and 2 bases at J, with 9 bases between the two ends. The germline gives CDR1 SGHRS, CDR2 YFSETQ. CDR3 DNA: TGCGCCAGCAGCTTTGGCAGGTTCACAGATACGCAGTATTTT. It is translated as CASSFGRFTDTQYF. The full variable domain, rest sourced from reference TRBV5-1 and TRBJ2-3, is KAGVTQTPRYLIKTRGQQVTLSCSPISGHRSVSWYQQTPGQGLQFLFEYFSETQRNKGNFPGRFSGRQFSNSRSEMNVSTLELGDSALYLCASSFGRFTDTQYFGPGTRLTVL.

This chain connects TRBV2 to TRBJ1-2; 7 bases line up with TRBD1. V shed 6 bases, J shed 9 bases, and the junction held 16 bases outside the gene matches. Germline V gene lookup returns CDR1 SNHLY and CDR2 FYNNEI. The CDR3 has 15 amino acids. The CDR3 loop is CASREAGQEGYSYTF. CDR3 sequence (DNA): TGTGCCAGCAGGGAGGCAGGACAGGAGGGATATAGCTACACCTTC.

V usage is TRBV7-2 and J usage is TRBJ2-5, with D tentatively TRBD2 (7 bases). CDR1 and CDR2 (germline): SGHTA, FQGNSA. The CDR3 runs to 13 residues. V shed 1 base and J shed 9 bases, with 12 bases lying between them. Here the CDR3 DNA reads TGTGCCAGCAGCTTAGTGAGGGGGAGGGCCCAGTACTTC. This sequence encodes CASSLVRGRAQYF.

Of note for this clone: One end of the junction is discordant with germline, which a read error may explain. The chain carries TRBV19 and TRBJ1-1, with D unresolved. Per the germline V gene, CDR1 is LNHDA and CDR2 is SQIVND (reference sequence). The CDR3 contains 10 residues. CDR3 protein: CASSSTEVLF. The CDR3 DNA reads TGTGCCAGTAGTAGCACAGAAGTACTCTTT.

The chain links TRBV4-2 to TRBJ1-3, with TRBD1 identical over 7 bases. Trimming at V came to 1 base and at J to 4 bases, leaving 16 bases not matched to a gene. Germline-derived CDR1 and CDR2 are LGHNA and YNFKEQ. This CDR3 has 19 residues. The CDR3 region is CASSQGLVGTAGLGNTIYF. The DNA of the CDR3 is TGTGCCAGCAGCCAAGGGTTGGTGGGGACAGCAGGGTTAGGAAACACCATATATTTT.

The chain couples TRBV7-9 to TRBJ1-4, with TRBD1 as a possible D gene (6 bases). The CDR3 contains 15 residues. Germline V gene data show CDR1 as SEHNR and CDR2 as FQNEAQ (reference sequence). V shed 3 bases and J shed 6 bases, with 14 bases lying between them. DNA of the CDR3: TGTGCCAGCAGCTTCTACAGGGTGAAAGATGAAAAACTGTTTTTT. Its protein product is CASSFYRVKDEKLFF.

The V call is TRBV19, the J call TRBJ2-2; TRBD2 matches 8 bases. The CDR3 loop spans 15 amino acids. The germline CDR1 and CDR2 sequences are LNHDA and SQIVND (reference sequence). With 3 bases clipped from V and 6 bases from J, the junction kept 6 bases outside the gene matches. The CDR3 is CASSMSAGGPGELFF. DNA of the CDR3: TGTGCCAGTAGTATGTCGGCGGGAGGTCCCGGGGAGCTGTTTTTT.

J is TRBJ2-1 and V is TRBV4-1; the match to TRBD1 covers 9 bases. Germline V lookup: CDR1 MGHRA, CDR2 YSYEKL. V was pared by 4 bases and J by 9 bases, with 13 bases of the junction left unmatched. The CDR3 is 16 amino acids. The CDR3: CASSRNRDREGGEQFF. CDR3 bases: TGCGCCAGCAGCCGGAACCGGGACAGGGAAGGGGGTGAGCAGTTCTTC.

The rearrangement joins TRBV28 to TRBJ2-7, with a tentative D call TRBD1 (6 bases). V lost 5 bases to trimming and J lost 1 base, with 12 bases between them. The CDR3 is 14 residues long. Germline V gene lookup returns CDR1 MDHEN and CDR2 SYDVKM. CDR3 bases: TGTGCCAGCAGTCAGGCAGGGGTGTCCTACGAGCAGTACTTC. Amino acids: CASSQAGVSYEQYF.

V gene TRBV5-1 combines with J gene TRBJ1-1; no firm D call. Between the trimmed V and J ends, which lost 4 bases and 4 bases, there was a span of 17 bases. From germline, CDR1 is SGHRS and CDR2 YFSETQ. CDR3 length equals 15 residues. CDR3 sequence (DNA): TGCGCCAGCAGCGCGGAGGTGGCAGAACGCACTGAAGCTTTCTTT. Translation gives CASSAEVAERTEAFF.

The chain has TRBV5-6 and TRBJ1-2, with 7 bases aligning to TRBD1. After removal of 0 bases from V and 13 bases from J, the junction contained 6 bases not matched to a gene. In germline, CDR1 is SGHDT, CDR2 YYEEEE. The length of the CDR3 is 12 residues. The CDR3 nucleotides read TGTGCCAGCAGCTTGGCCAAGGGGGCAGGCACCTTC. It encodes CASSLAKGAGTF.

The genes are TRBV7-2 and TRBJ1-2; 7 bases are shared with TRBD1. The ends lost 5 bases at V and 4 bases at J; junction bases unmatched: 13. CDR3 size: 16 residues. Germline V gives CDR1 SGHTA, CDR2 FQGNSA. The CDR3 nucleotides are TGTGCCAGCAGCCGGGAACCAGGGGGAACTATCTATGGCTACACCTTC. Encoded protein: CASSREPGGTIYGYTF.

In nucleotides, the CDR3 is TGTGCCAGCAGGCCGGATACAGGGAACTACGAGCAGTACTTC. This translates into CASRPDTGNYEQYF. This sequence joins TRBV6-1 and TRBJ2-7; TRBD1 might be the D (6 bases). The germline V gene has CDR1 MNHNS and CDR2 SASEGT. Trimming left V 6 bases short and J 3 bases short, with 15 bases between. The CDR3 extends over 14 amino acids.

This rearrangement joins TRBV18 to TRBJ2-3; D remains unclear. V was clipped by 3 bases and J by 2 bases, with 9 bases between them. The CDR3 runs 14 residues. Germline-derived CDR1 and CDR2 are KGHSH and LQKENI. This CDR3 reads CASSPLRYTDTQYF. DNA of the CDR3: TGTGCCAGCTCACCGCTACGATACACAGATACGCAGTATTTT. Full variable domain (missing parts from reference TRBV18 and TRBJ2-3): NAGVMQNPRHLVRRRGQEARLRCSPMKGHSHVYWYRQLPEEGLKFMVYLQKENIIDESGMPKERFSAEFPKEGPSILRIQQVVRGDSAAYFCASSPLRYTDTQYFGPGTRLTVL.